Detailed here is one T cell receptor (beta chain). The data stem from a study of blood T cell repertoires in COVID-19. The protocol was immunoSEQ multiplex PCR, while the TCRdb copy is restricted to in-frame clones and leaves out a portion. The sample includes about 350,000 clones, about 90% seen only once; the top ten take 6% to 8.5%. Looked up from germline, CDR1 is DFQATT and CDR2 is SNEGSKA (reference sequence). The V gene lost 7 bases and the J gene lost 7 bases, with 10 bases spanning the gap. The CDR3 contains 10 residues. V usage is TRBV20-1 and J usage is TRBJ1-2, with D hard to call. Sample: peripheral blood. The clonotype was recovered from a woman in her 70s with COVID-19, enrolled during active disease. The CDR3 sequence: CSVSDFGYTF. For the CDR3, the DNA is TGCAGTGTCAGTGACTTTGGCTACACCTTC.